The next 20 T cell receptor beta chains were all read from a single sample in a study of beta chain features in type 1 diabetes. Their recognized antigens are unknown. Isolated RNA was reverse transcribed in full, so expressed TCRB transcripts were sequenced. Sequencing used immunoSEQ multiplex PCR; TCRdb keeps in-frame clones, though not all of them. This table has around 600,000 clones, 12% appearing once. Study findings and constraints: The study found moderately but significantly shorter TCRB CDR3s in all four CD4+ subsets of Type 1 diabetes patients.

Sequenced material: naive CD4+ T cells from blood. The receptors were sampled from a man in his thirties or forties with type 1 diabetes.

The chain carries TRBV7-9 and TRBJ2-5; no clear D. V was clipped by 5 bases and J by 8 bases, with 9 bases between them. This CDR3 comprises 11 residues. CDR1 SEHNR and CDR2 FQNEAQ come from the germline V gene (reference sequence). CDR3 in DNA: TGTGCCAGCAGCCCTCAGAGAACCCAGTACTTC. Amino acids: CASSPQRTQYF.

J is TRBJ2-6 and V is TRBV30; 7 bases agree with TRBD1. The V segment lost 5 bases and the J segment 1 base; nucleotides outside the gene matches: 5. The CDR3 contains 15 residues. Per germline, CDR1 GTSNPN and CDR2 SVGIG (reference sequence). CDR3: CAWDRDGSGANVLTF. The DNA for the CDR3 is TGTGCCTGGGACAGGGATGGGTCTGGGGCCAACGTCCTGACTTTC.

The sample holds a few counts of this clone. The rearrangement links TRBV2 to TRBJ2-2; D ambiguous. V was clipped by 5 bases and J by 4 bases, with 17 bases between them. The CDR3 extends over 16 amino acids. Germline V gives CDR1 SNHLY, CDR2 FYNNEI. CDR3: CASSYQQRPSTGELFF. DNA for the CDR3: TGTGCCAGCAGTTACCAACAGCGTCCGAGCACCGGGGAGCTGTTTTTT. Combining the CDR3 with reference TRBV2 and TRBJ2-2 gives the whole variable domain EPEVTQTPSHQVTQMGQEVILRCVPISNHLYFYWYRQILGQKVEFLVSFYNNEISEKSEIFDDQFSVERPDGSNFTLKIRSTKLEDSAMYFCASSYQQRPSTGELFFGEGSRLTVL.

J is TRBJ2-3 and V is TRBV27; 8 bases line up with TRBD1. The V segment lost 3 bases and the J segment 2 bases; nucleotides outside the gene matches: 4. Germline assignment: CDR1 MNHEY and CDR2 SMNVEV (reference sequence). This CDR3 has 15 residues. The CDR3, as DNA: TGTGCCAGCAGTTTTAGACAGGGGATCACAGATACGCAGTATTTT. It encodes CASSFRQGITDTQYF.

As to this clone: Other nucleotide sequences from this sample produce the same CDR3. This rearrangement joins TRBV5-6 to TRBJ2-1; 10 bases map to TRBD2. V gave up 1 base and J gave up 5 bases; unmatched junction bases: 3. CDR1 is SGHDT and CDR2 is YYEEEE in the germline V gene. The CDR3 length is 15 residues. CDR3 in amino acids: CASSLLAGGNNEQFF. Written as DNA, the CDR3 is TGTGCCAGCAGCTTGTTAGCGGGGGGCAACAATGAGCAGTTCTTC.

This clone was found a few times. This sequence joins TRBV6-6 and TRBJ2-1, with D perhaps matching TRBD2 (6 bases). The CDR3 sequence is 12 residues long. The germline CDR1 and CDR2 sequences are MNHNY and SVGAGI (reference sequence). V lost 5 bases and J lost 9, with 11 bases in between. CDR3 coding DNA: TGTGCCAGCAGTGTAGCGGTAGGTGAGCAGTTCTTC. The encoded protein is CASSVAVGEQFF.

This chain links TRBV7-2 with TRBJ2-7; no firm D call. V lost 1 base and J 5 bases, leaving 9 bases between the germline ends. Germline lookup yields CDR1 SGHTA and CDR2 FQGNSA. The CDR3 runs to 13 residues. As DNA, the CDR3 is TGTGCCAGCAGCTTAGTAGAAGGGAACGAGCAGTACTTC. This gives the protein CASSLVEGNEQYF.

The rearrangement links TRBV9 to TRBJ1-6; TRBD1 matches 7 bases. CDR3 length: 15 amino acids. The V and J ends lost 6 bases and 7 bases, in that order; junction bases with no gene match: 10. Germline assignment: CDR1 SGDLS and CDR2 YYNGEE. CDR3 coding DNA: TGTGCCAGCACTCCCCTGGGACAGCTCAATTCACCCCTCCACTTT. Encoded protein: CASTPLGQLNSPLHF.

This clone was observed a handful of times. The sample has other DNA sequences that encode this CDR3 too. The chain has TRBV13 and TRBJ2-5, with TRBD2 as a possible D gene (6 bases). CDR3 length: 13 amino acids. Trimming took off 3 bases at V and 1 base at J, with 6 bases between the two ends. Per germline, CDR1 PRHDT and CDR2 FYEKMQ (reference sequence). The DNA of the CDR3 is TGTGCCAGCAGCTTGGGGGGCCAAGAGACCCAGTACTTC. This gives the protein CASSLGGQETQYF.

This chain connects TRBV9 to TRBJ1-5; D not resolved. Germline CDR1 SGDLS, CDR2 YYNGEE. With 0 bases removed from V and 6 bases from J, the gap between germline ends came to 10 bases. CDR3 length: 14 amino acids. This CDR3 reads CASSVEAEGQPQHF. DNA for the CDR3: TGTGCCAGCAGCGTAGAGGCAGAAGGTCAGCCCCAGCATTTT.

This clone has a handful of counts. The chain joins TRBV5-6 to TRBJ2-5; TRBD2 matches 13 bases. Germline V gives CDR1 SGHDT, CDR2 YYEEEE. The CDR3 is made up of 14 amino acids. Trimming cost V 3 bases and J 6 bases; bases outside gene matches: 2. The CDR3 spells CASSWTSGGKTQYF. The CDR3 DNA follows: TGTGCCAGCAGCTGGACTAGCGGGGGAAAGACCCAGTACTTC.

The chain links TRBV19 to TRBJ2-7, with D perhaps matching TRBD2 (6 bases). The V end lost 9 bases, the J end lost 2 bases, and 14 bases lay between the germline ends. The CDR3 runs 13 residues. Germline-derived CDR1 and CDR2 are LNHDA and SQIVND (reference sequence). The CDR3 region has the DNA TGTGCCAGCAATCCGGGAGACACCTACGAGCAGTACTTC. Translating it yields CASNPGDTYEQYF.

Only a few counts were recorded for this clone. The chain couples TRBV25-1 to TRBJ2-7; 13 nucleotides agree with TRBD2. Trimming at V came to 5 bases and at J to 5 bases, leaving 15 bases not matched to a gene. This CDR3 comprises 18 residues. The germline V gene has CDR1 MGHDK and CDR2 SYGVNS. This CDR3 reads CASSSGLAGPRIGHEQYF. The CDR3 nucleotides are TGTGCCAGCAGTTCGGGACTAGCGGGGCCACGGATAGGCCACGAGCAGTACTTC.

This clone has more than one count but fewer than ten. The chain employs TRBV29-1 and TRBJ2-3; no reliable D call. The CDR3 has 13 residues. The V gene's germline CDR1 is SQVTM and CDR2 ANQGSEA. The V gene lost 5 bases and the J gene lost 4 bases, with 13 bases spanning the gap. CDR3 sequence reads: CSVWLHQADTQYF. The DNA for the CDR3 is TGCAGCGTTTGGTTGCATCAGGCAGATACGCAGTATTTT.

This clone was counted a few times. The V call is TRBV11-2, the J call TRBJ2-5, with 7 bases identical to TRBD1. The CDR3 is 14 amino acids. Germline CDR1 is SGHAT and CDR2 is FQNNGV. V gave up 2 bases and J gave up 1 base; unmatched junction bases: 1. In DNA form, the CDR3 reads TGTGCCAGCAGCTTACGGGACAGCCAAGAGACCCAGTACTTC. Its protein is CASSLRDSQETQYF. Drawing the rest from reference TRBV11-2 and TRBJ2-5, the complete variable domain is EAGVAQSPRYKIIEKRQSVAFWCNPISGHATLYWYQQILGQGPKLLIQFQNNGVVDDSQLPKDRFSAERLKGVDSTLKIQPAKLEDSAVYLCASSLRDSQETQYFGPGTRLLVL.

Turning to this clone: The junction shows a germline mismatch at one end, possibly a read error. The genes are TRBV9 and TRBJ2-6, with D perhaps matching TRBD1 or TRBD2 (5 bases each). CDR3 length equals 15 residues. The V gene's germline CDR1 is SGDLS and CDR2 YYNGEE. CDR3 sequence: CAGSLEGSGANVLTF. The CDR3, as DNA: TGTGCCGGCAGCCTAGAGGGGTCCGGGGCCAACGTCCTGACTTTC.

This clone was found a few times. This chain joins TRBV21-1 and TRBJ1-2. TRBV21-1 is an annotated pseudogene. The CDR3 covers 15 residues. The CDR3 protein is CASSKALGGGYGYTF. The CDR3 coding sequence is TGTGCCAGCAGCAAAGCGCTCGGGGGAGGCTATGGCTACACCTTC.

Only a few counts were recorded for this clone. This chain uses TRBV9 with TRBJ2-2; D gene uncertain. V lost 4 bases and J lost 6, with 4 bases in between. This CDR3 has 11 amino acids. Germline CDR1 SGDLS, CDR2 YYNGEE. The CDR3 region is CASSRAGELFF. The CDR3 DNA follows: TGTGCCAGCAGCAGGGCCGGGGAGCTGTTTTTT.

V and J are TRBV5-4 and TRBJ2-1; 8 bases are shared with TRBD1. The CDR3 length is 16 residues. Germline loops: CDR1 SGHNT, CDR2 YYREEE (reference sequence). V was clipped by 4 bases and J by 0 bases; unmatched bases: 6. The CDR3 coding sequence is TGTGCCAGCAGCCCGACAGGGGCCCTCTCCTACAATGAGCAGTTCTTC. Residues: CASSPTGALSYNEQFF.

The chain couples TRBV7-2 to TRBJ1-5; maybe TRBD1 (5 bases). The CDR3 consists of 16 residues. The germline V and J ends were trimmed by 5 bases and 5 bases, with 19 bases remaining between them. Germline V gene data show CDR1 as SGHTA and CDR2 as FQGNSA. The CDR3 spells CASSPDSLLWDQPQHF. CDR3 DNA: TGTGCCAGCAGCCCCGACAGCCTCCTATGGGATCAGCCCCAGCATTTT.